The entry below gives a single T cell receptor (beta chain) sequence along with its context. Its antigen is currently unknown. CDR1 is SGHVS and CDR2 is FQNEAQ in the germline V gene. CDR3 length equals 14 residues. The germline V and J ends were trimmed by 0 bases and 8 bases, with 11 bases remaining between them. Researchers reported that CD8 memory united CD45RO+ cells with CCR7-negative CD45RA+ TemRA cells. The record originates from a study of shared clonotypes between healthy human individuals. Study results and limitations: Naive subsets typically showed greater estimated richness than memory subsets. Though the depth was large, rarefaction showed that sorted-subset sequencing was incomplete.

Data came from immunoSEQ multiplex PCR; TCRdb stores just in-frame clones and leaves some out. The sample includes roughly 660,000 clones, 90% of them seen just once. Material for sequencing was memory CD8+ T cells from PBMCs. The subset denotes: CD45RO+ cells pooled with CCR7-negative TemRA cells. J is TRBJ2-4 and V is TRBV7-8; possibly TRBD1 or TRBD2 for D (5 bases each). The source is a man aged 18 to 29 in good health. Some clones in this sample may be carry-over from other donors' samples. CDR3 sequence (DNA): TGTGCCAGCAGCTTAGCGTCGGGGCCCGACATTCAGTACTTC. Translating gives CASSLASGPDIQYF.